The source of this T cell receptor beta chain is a study of blood T cell repertoires in COVID-19. Study overall: Italy, Spain and the United States were the sources of the convalescent and acute COVID-19 samples.

The CDR3 spans 15 residues. V was pared by 3 bases and J by 5 bases, with 16 bases between. Per the germline V gene, CDR1 is MNHEY and CDR2 is SMNVEV (reference sequence). As originally analysed: The authors estimated nucleated cell counts from reference gene primer amplification. Profiling relied on immunoSEQ multiplex PCR, and the TCRdb table lists in-frame clones only, not all of them. The D gene and trimming were derived from the DNA, and the V and J assignments and clone size from that table. Seen here are about 98,000 clones, 82% observed once, and the top ten hold approximately 10%. The rearrangement uses TRBV27 and TRBJ1-1; tentatively, D is TRBD1 (5 bases). The sample was peripheral blood. The receptor was derived from a man in his 70s with active or convalescent COVID-19. CDR3 in amino acids: CASSLKPQGRTEAFF. Written as DNA, the CDR3 is TGTGCCAGCAGTTTGAAACCGCAGGGCAGGACTGAAGCTTTCTTT.